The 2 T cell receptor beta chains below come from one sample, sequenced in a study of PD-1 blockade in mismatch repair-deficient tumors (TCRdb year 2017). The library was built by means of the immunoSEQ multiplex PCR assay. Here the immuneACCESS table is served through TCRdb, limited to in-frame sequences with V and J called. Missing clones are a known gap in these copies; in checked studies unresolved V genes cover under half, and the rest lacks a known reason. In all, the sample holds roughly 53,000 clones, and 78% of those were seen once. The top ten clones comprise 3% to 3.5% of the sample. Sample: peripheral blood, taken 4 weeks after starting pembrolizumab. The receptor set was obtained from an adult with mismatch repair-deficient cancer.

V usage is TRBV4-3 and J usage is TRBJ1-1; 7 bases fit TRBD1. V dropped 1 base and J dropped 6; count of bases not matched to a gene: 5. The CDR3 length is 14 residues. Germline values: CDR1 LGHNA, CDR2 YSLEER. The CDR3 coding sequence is TGCGCCAGCAGCCAAGCGACAGGGTTTCCTGAAGCTTTCTTT. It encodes CASSQATGFPEAFF.

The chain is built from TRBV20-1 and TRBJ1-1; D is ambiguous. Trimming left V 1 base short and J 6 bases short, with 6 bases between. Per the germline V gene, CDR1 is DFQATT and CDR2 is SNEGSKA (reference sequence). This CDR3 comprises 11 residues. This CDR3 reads CSARGVAEAFF. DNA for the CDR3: TGCAGTGCTAGAGGAGTAGCTGAAGCTTTCTTT.